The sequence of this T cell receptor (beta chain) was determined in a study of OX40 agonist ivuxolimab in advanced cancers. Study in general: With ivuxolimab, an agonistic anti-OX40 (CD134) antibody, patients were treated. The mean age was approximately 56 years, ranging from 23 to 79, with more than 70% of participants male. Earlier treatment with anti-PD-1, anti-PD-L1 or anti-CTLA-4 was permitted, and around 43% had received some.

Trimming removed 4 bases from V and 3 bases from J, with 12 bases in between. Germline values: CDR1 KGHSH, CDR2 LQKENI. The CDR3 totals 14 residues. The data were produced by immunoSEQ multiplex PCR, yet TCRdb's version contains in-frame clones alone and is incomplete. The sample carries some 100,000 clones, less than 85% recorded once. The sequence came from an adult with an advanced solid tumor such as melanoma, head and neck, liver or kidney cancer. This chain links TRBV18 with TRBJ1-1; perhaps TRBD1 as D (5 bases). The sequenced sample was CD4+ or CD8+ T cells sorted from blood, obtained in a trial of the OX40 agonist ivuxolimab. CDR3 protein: CASSRDVLDTEAFF. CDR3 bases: TGTGCCAGCTCACGGGACGTTTTGGACACTGAAGCTTTCTTT.